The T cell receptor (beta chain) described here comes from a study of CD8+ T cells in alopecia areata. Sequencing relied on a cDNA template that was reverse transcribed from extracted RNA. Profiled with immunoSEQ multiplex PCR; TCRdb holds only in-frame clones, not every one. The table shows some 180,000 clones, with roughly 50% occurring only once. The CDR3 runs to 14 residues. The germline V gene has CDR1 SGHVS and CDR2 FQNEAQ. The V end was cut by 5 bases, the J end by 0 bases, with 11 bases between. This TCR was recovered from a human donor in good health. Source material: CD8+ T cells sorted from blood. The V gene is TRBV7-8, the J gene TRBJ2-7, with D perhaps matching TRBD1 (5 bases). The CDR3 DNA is TGTGCCAGCAGCCCCAGGGTATCCTCCTACGAGCAGTACTTC. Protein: CASSPRVSSYEQYF. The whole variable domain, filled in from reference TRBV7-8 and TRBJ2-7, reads GAGVSQSPRYKVAKRGQDVALRCDPISGHVSLFWYQQALGQGPEFLTYFQNEAQLDKSGLPSDRFFAERPEGSVSTLKIQRTQQEDSAVYLCASSPRVSSYEQYFGPGTRLTVT.